This T cell receptor beta chain was profiled in a study of lymphopenia after photon versus proton radiotherapy. The ends were cut back, 3 bases at V and 9 bases at J, with 15 bases in the middle. Germline CDR1 and CDR2: SGHAT and FQNNGV. The CDR3 has 14 amino acids. The assay was immunoSEQ multiplex PCR, and TCRdb's table has in-frame clones only and misses some. The repertoire holds around 33,000 clones, with 89% as singletons. Study-level results: Authors raise, but do not show, better survival with proton therapy. Photon-treated patients lost naive T cells and TCR diversity; proton-treated stayed stable. Larger post-nadir TCR diversity loss correlated inversely with survival in deceased patients. Post-nadir diversity loss with photons came from oligoclonal expansion, particularly CD8+ Temra cells.

Of note for this clone: The antigen is not known.

The sequences come from peripheral blood, collected from a patient treated with proton-based radiotherapy. The TCR sequence derives from a woman in her seventies with pancreatic cancer. Some clones in this sample may be carry-over from other donors' samples. The chain is built from TRBV11-2 and TRBJ2-1; D is perhaps TRBD1 (6 bases). The CDR3 region has the DNA TGTGCCAGCAGCTTGCAACAGGGTATAGGTGAGCAGTTCTTC. It translates to CASSLQQGIGEQFF.